This T cell receptor beta chain is drawn from a study of blood T cell repertoires in COVID-19. Study details: The analysed material was cDNA or gDNA that came from T cells, B-cell-depleted T cells, or PBMCs.

The germline V gene encodes CDR1 SGHAT and CDR2 FQNNGV. J was trimmed by 0 bases and V by 5 bases; bases with no gene match: 5. The CDR3 contains 15 residues. Clones were read by immunoSEQ multiplex PCR, and TCRdb kept only the in-frame ones, dropping some. The table lists about 59,000 clones, around 80% of them singletons, with more than 7.5% in the top ten. The sequence was obtained from a human donor in a cohort sampled during active COVID-19. The genes are TRBV11-2 and TRBJ2-5; the match to TRBD2 covers 8 bases. Sequencing was done on a sample of peripheral blood. CDR3 nucleotides: TGTGCCAGCAGCATACTAGCGGTGTACCAAGAGACCCAGTACTTC. It translates to CASSILAVYQETQYF.